The 16 T cell receptor beta chains reported below all come from one sample, sequenced in a study of OX40 agonist ivuxolimab in advanced cancers. Library construction relied on the immunoSEQ multiplex PCR assay. In its TCRdb copy, this immuneACCESS table keeps in-frame sequences only and misses some clones. Where compared with another copy, unresolved V genes explain less than half of these, and the others have no known cause. For this sample the table gives around 70,000 clones, of which around nine tenths were detected only once. Less than 10% of the sample is held by the ten biggest clonotypes. The sample here was CD4+ or CD8+ T cells sorted from blood, taken in a trial of the OX40 agonist ivuxolimab. Receptors were obtained from an adult with an advanced solid tumor such as melanoma, head and neck, liver or kidney cancer.

The rearrangement joins TRBV11-2 to TRBJ2-1; D is perhaps TRBD2 (5 bases). CDR3 length equals 15 residues. Germline values: CDR1 SGHAT, CDR2 FQNNGV. Trimming pared 5 bases from V and 0 bases from J, leaving 11 bases between. The CDR3 loop reads CASSPDYSSYNEQFF. The CDR3 nucleotides are TGTGCCAGCAGCCCCGACTACAGCTCCTACAATGAGCAGTTCTTC. The full variable domain, its missing parts supplied by reference TRBV11-2 and TRBJ2-1, is EAGVAQSPRYKIIEKRQSVAFWCNPISGHATLYWYQQILGQGPKLLIQFQNNGVVDDSQLPKDRFSAERLKGVDSTLKIQPAKLEDSAVYLCASSPDYSSYNEQFFGPGTRLTVL.

The chain uses TRBV30 and TRBJ2-1; 10 bases map to TRBD1. V shed 2 bases and J 7 bases; nucleotides not matched to a gene: 8. Germline CDR1 reads GTSNPN; CDR2 reads SVGIG (reference sequence). This CDR3 comprises 15 residues. The CDR3 loop is CAWSLTGGAVNEQFF. The CDR3 DNA is TGTGCCTGGAGTCTGACAGGGGGCGCGGTTAATGAGCAGTTCTTC.

This clone is a singleton in its sample. The V and J genes are TRBV13 and TRBJ1-1; TRBD1 aligns across 9 bases. This CDR3 has 19 amino acids. V lost 5 bases, J lost 4 bases, and 20 bases stayed unmatched. Germline-derived CDR1 and CDR2 are PRHDT and FYEKMQ (reference sequence). The CDR3 region has the DNA TGTGCCAGCAGCACAACCGGGACAGGGATAAGGTATGTGGGCACTGAAGCTTTCTTT. Its protein product is CASSTTGTGIRYVGTEAFF.

This clone was detected once. The chain links TRBV7-6 to TRBJ2-3, with unresolved D. CDR3 size: 12 residues. Per germline, CDR1 SGHVS and CDR2 FNYEAQ. V lost 3 bases, J lost 4 bases, and 5 bases lay in between. CDR3 DNA: TGTGCCAGCAGCTTTGGTCCAGATACGCAGTATTTT. Its translation is CASSFGPDTQYF.

This sequence joins TRBV13 and TRBJ1-3; D is ambiguous. V was pared by 0 bases and J by 3 bases, with 6 bases between. CDR3 size: 14 residues. Germline CDR1 PRHDT, CDR2 FYEKMQ (reference sequence). This CDR3 is CASSLGGFGNTIYF. The CDR3 DNA sequence: TGTGCCAGCAGCTTAGGGGGGTTTGGAAACACCATATATTTT.

This chain connects TRBV9 to TRBJ2-7; tentative D call: TRBD2 (6 bases). The V gene lost 3 bases and the J gene lost 0 bases, with 13 bases spanning the gap. This CDR3 has 15 amino acids. Germline lookup yields CDR1 SGDLS and CDR2 YYNGEE. The CDR3 nucleotides are TGTGCCAGCAGCGCAGTGGGGGGACCCTCCTACGAGCAGTACTTC. Translation gives CASSAVGGPSYEQYF.

This clone was recorded a few times. The chain is built from TRBV20-1 and TRBJ1-1; no definite D call. Germline V gene data show CDR1 as DFQATT and CDR2 as SNEGSKA (reference sequence). The length of the CDR3 is 11 residues. The DNA of the CDR3 is TGCCGGTGGGGAAAGAACACTGAAGCTTTCTTT. This gives the protein CRWGKNTEAFF.

The chain carries TRBV7-9 and TRBJ1-5; TRBD1 might be the D (5 bases). In germline, CDR1 is SEHNR, CDR2 FQNEAQ (reference sequence). The CDR3 totals 15 residues. V was cut by 3 bases and J by 5 bases, with 14 bases left in between. As DNA, the CDR3 is TGTGCCAGCAGCTTTGGAGGGGTTGGGGATCAGCCCCAGCATTTT. Translating it yields CASSFGGVGDQPQHF.

The genes are TRBV10-3 and TRBJ1-6; D might be TRBD1 (5 bases). The CDR3 has 16 residues. CDR1 and CDR2 from the germline V gene are ENHRY and SYGVKD. V dropped 2 bases and J dropped 7 bases, with 15 bases sitting between them. The CDR3 region is CAISELPTGDNSPLHF. CDR3 sequence (DNA): TGTGCCATCAGTGAGCTCCCAACAGGTGACAATTCACCCCTCCACTTT.

The V call is TRBV4-1, the J call TRBJ2-7, with TRBD2 as a possible D gene (5 bases). Germline lookup yields CDR1 MGHRA and CDR2 YSYEKL. CDR3 size: 14 residues. Trimming shortened V by 5 bases and J by 2 bases, and 13 bases separated the two germline ends. The CDR3 protein is CASSSGLSAYEQYF. DNA of the CDR3: TGCGCCAGCAGCTCCGGACTGTCTGCCTACGAGCAGTACTTC.

The chain has TRBV5-1 and TRBJ2-3; tentatively, D is TRBD1 (5 bases). CDR3 length: 15 residues. Germline lookup yields CDR1 SGHRS and CDR2 YFSETQ. V was trimmed by 4 bases and J by 3 bases, leaving 15 bases between them. The chain's CDR3 is CASSADTGVTDTQYF. The CDR3 nucleotides are TGCGCCAGCAGCGCGGACACCGGAGTAACAGATACGCAGTATTTT.

J is TRBJ1-5 and V is TRBV5-6; possible D gene TRBD1, 6 bases. The V gene's germline CDR1 is SGHDT and CDR2 YYEEEE. V lost 4 bases and J 8 bases, leaving 16 bases between the germline ends. The CDR3 has 14 residues. The chain's CDR3 is CASSEGGSAEPQHF. The CDR3, as DNA: TGTGCCAGCAGCGAGGGGGGGTCGGCGGAGCCCCAGCATTTT. Using reference TRBV5-6 and TRBJ1-5 for the parts outside the CDR3, the full variable domain is DAGVTQSPTHLIKTRGQQVTLRCSPKSGHDTVSWYQQALGQGPQFIFQYYEEEERQRGNFPDRFSGHQFPNYSSELNVNALLLGDSALYLCASSEGGSAEPQHFGDGTRLSIL.

The rearrangement joins TRBV6-5 to TRBJ2-7, with 8 bases lining up with TRBD2. The V segment lost 7 bases and the J segment 6 bases; nucleotides outside the gene matches: 5. Germline CDR1 is MNHEY and CDR2 is SVGAGI. The CDR3 is made up of 12 amino acids. CDR3: CASTPGGAEQYF. The CDR3 DNA sequence: TGTGCCAGCACCCCGGGGGGGGCCGAGCAGTACTTC.

This clone turned up a few times. This sequence joins TRBV11-2 and TRBJ2-3; the D gene is possibly TRBD2 (5 bases). V lost 4 bases and J 1 base, leaving 9 bases between the germline ends. The CDR3 sequence is 14 residues long. CDR1 SGHAT and CDR2 FQNNGV come from the germline V gene. DNA of the CDR3: TGTGCCAGCAGCTCCTGGACTGGCACAGATACGCAGTATTTT. It translates to CASSSWTGTDTQYF.

The chain uses TRBV7-9 and TRBJ2-1; 9 positions agree with TRBD2. Looked up from germline, CDR1 is SEHNR and CDR2 is FQNEAQ (reference sequence). J lost 8 bases, V lost 5 bases, and 4 bases had no gene match. The CDR3 sequence is 13 residues long. The CDR3 here is CASSPPSGDEQFF. The CDR3 DNA sequence: TGTGCCAGCAGCCCCCCTAGCGGGGATGAGCAGTTCTTC.

The J gene is TRBJ2-3, the V gene TRBV7-9; D unresolved. Germline CDR1 reads SEHNR; CDR2 reads FQNEAQ (reference sequence). V lost 5 bases and J lost 2, with 17 bases in between. CDR3 length: 16 amino acids. In nucleotides, the CDR3 is TGTGCCAGCAGCCCGCGGTCATCGACCCACACAGATACGCAGTATTTT. Protein product: CASSPRSSTHTDTQYF.